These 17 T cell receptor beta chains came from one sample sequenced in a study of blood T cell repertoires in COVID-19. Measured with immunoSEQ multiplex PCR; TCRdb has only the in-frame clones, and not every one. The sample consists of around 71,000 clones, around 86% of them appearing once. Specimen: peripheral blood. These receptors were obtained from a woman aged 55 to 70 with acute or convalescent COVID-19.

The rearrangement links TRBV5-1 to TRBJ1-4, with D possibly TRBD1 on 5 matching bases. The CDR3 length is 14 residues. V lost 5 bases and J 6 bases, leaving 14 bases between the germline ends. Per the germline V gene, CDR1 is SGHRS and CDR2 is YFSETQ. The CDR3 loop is CASSDQGGDEKLFF. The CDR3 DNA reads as TGCGCCAGCAGTGACCAGGGAGGGGATGAAAAACTGTTTTTT.

The CDR3 nucleotides are TGTGCCAGCAGTCCTAGACGGACAACTAATGAAAAACTGTTTTTT. It encodes CASSPRRTTNEKLFF. V gene TRBV6-5 combines with J gene TRBJ1-4; D is ambiguous. This CDR3 contains 15 residues. V was clipped by 5 bases and J by 0 bases, with 10 bases between them. Germline V CDR1 and CDR2: MNHEY, SVGAGI.

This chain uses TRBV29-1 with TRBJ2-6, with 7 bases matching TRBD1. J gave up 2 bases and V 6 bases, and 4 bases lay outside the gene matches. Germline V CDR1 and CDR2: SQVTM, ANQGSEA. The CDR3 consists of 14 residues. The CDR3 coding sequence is TGCAGCGTCGGCCAGGGGGCTGGGGCCAACGTCCTGACTTTC. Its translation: CSVGQGAGANVLTF.

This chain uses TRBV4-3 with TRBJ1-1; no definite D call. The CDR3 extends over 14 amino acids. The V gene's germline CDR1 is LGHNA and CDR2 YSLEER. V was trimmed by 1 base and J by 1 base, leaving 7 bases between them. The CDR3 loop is CASSQVEGNTEAFF. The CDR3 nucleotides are TGCGCCAGCAGCCAAGTTGAGGGGAACACTGAAGCTTTCTTT.

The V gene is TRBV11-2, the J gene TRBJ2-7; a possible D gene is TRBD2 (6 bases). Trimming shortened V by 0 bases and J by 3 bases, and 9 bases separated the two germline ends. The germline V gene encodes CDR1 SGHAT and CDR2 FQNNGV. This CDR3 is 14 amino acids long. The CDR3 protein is CASSLEGRYYEQYF. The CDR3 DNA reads TGTGCCAGCAGCTTAGAGGGGAGGTACTACGAGCAGTACTTC.

CDR3 coding DNA: TGTGCCAGCAGCTTGGGACAGGCCACCTACGAGCAGTACTTC. As protein: CASSLGQATYEQYF. This chain connects TRBV7-2 to TRBJ2-7; 8 nucleotides line up with TRBD1. Germline CDR1 is SGHTA and CDR2 is FQGNSA. CDR3 length: 14 amino acids. V lost 3 bases to trimming and J lost 2 bases; unmatched junction nucleotides: 3.

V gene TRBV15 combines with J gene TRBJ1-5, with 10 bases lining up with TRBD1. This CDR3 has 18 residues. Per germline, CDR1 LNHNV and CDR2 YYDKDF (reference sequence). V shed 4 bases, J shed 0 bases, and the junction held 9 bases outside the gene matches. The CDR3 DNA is TGTGCCACCAGCACAGGGACAGGGGCCCTATATAGCAATCAGCCCCAGCATTTT. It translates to CATSTGTGALYSNQPQHF. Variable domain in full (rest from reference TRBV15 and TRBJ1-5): DAMVIQNPRYQVTQFGKPVTLSCSQTLNHNVMYWYQQKSSQAPKLLFHYYDKDFNNEADTPDNFQSRRPNTSFCFLDIRSPGLGDTAMYLCATSTGTGALYSNQPQHFGDGTRLSIL.

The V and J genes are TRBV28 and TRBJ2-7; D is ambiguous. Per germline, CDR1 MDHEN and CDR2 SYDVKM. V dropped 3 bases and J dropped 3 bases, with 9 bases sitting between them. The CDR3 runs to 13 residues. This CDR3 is CASSFRNDYEQYF. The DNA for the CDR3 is TGTGCCAGCAGTTTCAGAAACGACTACGAGCAGTACTTC.

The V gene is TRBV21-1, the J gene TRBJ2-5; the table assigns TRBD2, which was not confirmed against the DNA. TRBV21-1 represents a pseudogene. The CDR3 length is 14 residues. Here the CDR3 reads CASSKVLALETQYF. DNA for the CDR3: TGTGCCAGCAGCAAAGTACTAGCCTTAGAGACCCAGTACTTC.

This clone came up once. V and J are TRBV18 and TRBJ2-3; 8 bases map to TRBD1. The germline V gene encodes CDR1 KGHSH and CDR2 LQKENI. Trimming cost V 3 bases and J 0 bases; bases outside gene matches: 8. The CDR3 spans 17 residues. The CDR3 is CASSPDRVGSSTDTQYF. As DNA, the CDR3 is TGTGCCAGCTCACCGGACAGGGTGGGATCTAGCACAGATACGCAGTATTTT.

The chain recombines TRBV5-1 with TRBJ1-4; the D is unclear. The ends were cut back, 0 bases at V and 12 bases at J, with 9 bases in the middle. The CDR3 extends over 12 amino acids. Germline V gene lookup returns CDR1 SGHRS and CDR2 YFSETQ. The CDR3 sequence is CASSLAGSQLFF. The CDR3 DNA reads TGCGCCAGCAGCTTGGCCGGGAGCCAACTGTTTTTT.

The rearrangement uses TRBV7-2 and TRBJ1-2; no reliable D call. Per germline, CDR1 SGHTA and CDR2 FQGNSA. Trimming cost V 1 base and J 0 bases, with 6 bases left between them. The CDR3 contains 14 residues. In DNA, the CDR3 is TGTGCCAGCAGCTTAGTGGCAGCTAACTATGGCTACACCTTC. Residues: CASSLVAANYGYTF.

The CDR3 protein is CASSQDRSYGYTF. CDR3 sequence (DNA): TGTGCCAGCAGCCAGGACAGGAGCTATGGCTACACCTTC. The chain links TRBV7-9 to TRBJ1-2; 7 nucleotides align to TRBD1. V was pared by 5 bases and J by 4 bases, with 4 bases of the junction left unmatched. This CDR3 contains 13 residues. CDR1 and CDR2 (germline): SEHNR, FQNEAQ (reference sequence).

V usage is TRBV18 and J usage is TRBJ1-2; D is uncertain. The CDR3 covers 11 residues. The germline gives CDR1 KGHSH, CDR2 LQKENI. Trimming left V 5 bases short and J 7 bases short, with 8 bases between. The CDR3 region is CASSADSGYTF. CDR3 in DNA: TGTGCCAGCTCAGCCGACTCTGGCTACACCTTC.

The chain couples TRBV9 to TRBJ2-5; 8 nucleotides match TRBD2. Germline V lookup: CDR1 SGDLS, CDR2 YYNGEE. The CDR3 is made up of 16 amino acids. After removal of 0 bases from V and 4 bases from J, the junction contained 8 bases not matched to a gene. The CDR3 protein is CASSVAGGGLLETQYF. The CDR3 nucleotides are TGTGCCAGCAGCGTAGCTGGCGGGGGGTTGTTAGAGACCCAGTACTTC.

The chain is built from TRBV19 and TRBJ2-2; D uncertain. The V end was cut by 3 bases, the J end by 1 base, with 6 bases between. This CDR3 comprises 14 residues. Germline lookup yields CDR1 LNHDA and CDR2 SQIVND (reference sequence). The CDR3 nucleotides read TGTGCCAGTAGTATCTCCAGGAACACCGGGGAGCTGTTTTTT. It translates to CASSISRNTGELFF.

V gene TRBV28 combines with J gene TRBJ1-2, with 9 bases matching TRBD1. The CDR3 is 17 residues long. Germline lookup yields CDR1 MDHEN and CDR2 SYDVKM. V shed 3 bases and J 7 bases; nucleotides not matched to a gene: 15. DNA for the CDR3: TGTGCCAGCAGTTTTATGCGGGACAGGGACATCACTGGTGGCTACACCTTC. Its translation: CASSFMRDRDITGGYTF.